Below, 19 T cell receptor beta chains from the same sample are listed, as sequenced in a study of Ad26.COV2.S vaccination and SARS-CoV-2 variants. Specified treatment: around 19 received Ad26.COV2.S at low or high dose, single or two shots; 5 received placebo; per-sample allocation not given. Sampling happened 63 days after the first vaccine or placebo injection. The data were produced by immunoSEQ multiplex PCR, yet TCRdb's version contains in-frame clones alone and is incomplete. The sample lists about 280,000 clones; around 87% were seen once. The sample was peripheral blood, taken in a trial of Ad26.COV2.S vaccine versus placebo. These receptors were taken from a person between 18 and 59 years old who received the Ad26.COV2.S COVID-19 vaccine or a placebo.

The rearrangement joins TRBV12-3 or TRBV12-4 to TRBJ2-7; 8 bases align to TRBD2. The length of the CDR3 is 13 residues. Unmatched junction bases numbered 3, after V lost 3 bases and J lost 5 bases. CDR3 DNA sequence: TGTGCCAGCAGTTTTGAACTAGCGGACGAGCAGTACTTC. Amino acid sequence: CASSFELADEQYF.

The rearrangement links TRBV5-1 to TRBJ2-3, with a weak D call TRBD1 (6 bases). Germline CDR1 and CDR2: SGHRS and YFSETQ. The germline V and J ends were trimmed by 4 bases and 0 bases, with 15 bases remaining between them. CDR3 length equals 16 residues. The chain's CDR3 is CASSTGQRSSTDTQYF. CDR3 DNA sequence: TGCGCCAGCAGCACCGGACAGAGATCTAGCACAGATACGCAGTATTTT.

The CDR3 region is CAWTGVGNSPLHF. The CDR3 DNA reads as TGTGCCTGGACGGGGGTGGGAAATTCACCCCTCCACTTT. The V call is TRBV30, the J call TRBJ1-6; TRBD1 might be the D (5 bases). Germline V gene data show CDR1 as GTSNPN and CDR2 as SVGIG (reference sequence). The CDR3 totals 13 residues. The V end lost 4 bases, the J end lost 7 bases, and 11 bases lay between the germline ends. The variable domain in full, completed from reference TRBV30 and TRBJ1-6, reads SQTIHQWPATLVQPVGSPLSLECTVEGTSNPNLYWYRQAAGRGLQLLFYSVGIGQISSEVPQNLSASRPQDRQFILSSKKLLLSDSGFYLCAWTGVGNSPLHFGNGTRLTVT.

The chain recombines TRBV9 with TRBJ2-5; 11 bases agree with TRBD2. Germline lookup yields CDR1 SGDLS and CDR2 YYNGEE. The CDR3 contains 17 residues. V dropped 0 bases and J dropped 5; count of bases not matched to a gene: 9. In DNA form, the CDR3 reads TGTGCCAGCAGCGTAGGGGCGACTAGCGGGATTTGGGAGACCCAGTACTTC. Translated: CASSVGATSGIWETQYF.

The rearrangement links TRBV6-6 to TRBJ1-2; maybe TRBD1 (5 bases). Germline-derived CDR1 and CDR2 are MNHNY and SVGAGI (reference sequence). The CDR3 covers 13 residues. Deletions cut 9 bases from V and 2 bases from J, with 13 bases between. The CDR3 DNA follows: TGTGCCAGTAGGACATATGCAAACTATGGCTACACCTTC. Amino acid sequence: CASRTYANYGYTF.

The genes are TRBV7-9 and TRBJ2-1, with TRBD1 identical over 9 bases. V lost 4 bases to trimming and J lost 6 bases; unmatched junction nucleotides: 13. CDR3 length equals 17 residues. Germline V lookup: CDR1 SEHNR, CDR2 FQNEAQ (reference sequence). This chain's CDR3 is CASSSTPGQGSLNEQFF. The CDR3 nucleotides are TGTGCCAGCAGCTCGACTCCGGGACAGGGTTCACTCAATGAGCAGTTCTTC.

The chain employs TRBV7-3 and TRBJ1-2; possible D gene TRBD1, 6 bases. The CDR3 has 16 residues. From germline, CDR1 is SGHTA and CDR2 FQGTGA. Trimming removed 5 bases from V and 0 bases from J, with 16 bases in between. Here the CDR3 reads CASSPSDRETNYGYTF. The CDR3 region has the DNA TGTGCCAGCAGCCCTTCGGACAGAGAAACTAACTATGGCTACACCTTC.

V is TRBV2 and J is TRBJ2-7; 13 bases are a match to TRBD2. The V gene end was trimmed by 3 bases and the J gene end by 3 bases; junction bases not matched to a gene: 2. This CDR3 is built from 15 residues. Germline V gene data show CDR1 as SNHLY and CDR2 as FYNNEI. Here the CDR3 reads CASSDWTSGGYEQYF. The CDR3 DNA follows: TGTGCCAGCAGTGATTGGACTAGCGGGGGCTACGAGCAGTACTTC.

This chain connects TRBV27 to TRBJ1-5; tentatively, D is TRBD1 (5 bases). V shed 6 bases and J shed 0 bases, with 21 bases lying between them. This CDR3 contains 18 residues. CDR1 MNHEY and CDR2 SMNVEV come from the germline V gene (reference sequence). The CDR3 sequence: CASSLFPPGRDSNQPQHF. The CDR3 nucleotides are TGTGCCAGCAGCCTCTTCCCCCCGGGACGGGATAGCAATCAGCCCCAGCATTTT.

This clone showed up just once. The V call is TRBV6-5, the J call TRBJ1-5, with D tentatively TRBD1 (6 bases). V lost 8 bases and J 6 bases, leaving 14 bases between the germline ends. The germline V gene has CDR1 MNHEY and CDR2 SVGAGI. The CDR3 extends over 13 amino acids. This CDR3 is CASGGGFLQPQHF. The CDR3 coding sequence is TGTGCCAGCGGAGGGGGGTTCCTTCAGCCCCAGCATTTT.

The sample holds a few counts of this clone. The J gene is TRBJ1-6, the V gene TRBV5-1; a possible D gene is TRBD1 (5 bases). The CDR3 has 14 residues. The germline V gene encodes CDR1 SGHRS and CDR2 YFSETQ. V was shortened by 5 bases and J by 7 bases, with 13 bases between the two germline ends. CDR3 sequence reads: CASRREQGNSPLHF. The CDR3 nucleotides read TGCGCCAGCAGAAGGGAGCAGGGCAATTCACCCCTCCACTTT.

The chain carries TRBV5-6 and TRBJ2-1; either TRBD1 or TRBD2 may supply D (6 bases each). V was clipped by 4 bases and J by 4 bases, with 18 bases between them. The CDR3 has 16 amino acids. Per the germline V gene, CDR1 is SGHDT and CDR2 is YYEEEE. The CDR3 here is CASSLRRGIVYNEQFF. CDR3 coding DNA: TGTGCCAGCAGCCTAAGGAGGGGGATCGTATACAATGAGCAGTTCTTC.

This chain links TRBV9 with TRBJ2-2; 9 bases agree with TRBD2. Trimming took 0 bases from V and 1 from J; bases not matched to a gene: 4. The CDR3 is 17 residues long. CDR1 and CDR2 from the germline V gene are SGDLS and YYNGEE. CDR3 nucleotides: TGTGCCAGCAGCGTAGTGAGTAGCGGGAGGAACACCGGGGAGCTGTTTTTT. The encoded protein is CASSVVSSGRNTGELFF.

A note on this clone: This CDR3 is also generated by other DNA sequences in the sample. The J gene is TRBJ1-1, the V gene TRBV12-3 or TRBV12-4; no clear D gene. This CDR3 is built from 12 residues. With 1 base removed from V and 5 bases from J, the gap between germline ends came to 5 bases. The chain's CDR3 is CASSLGRTEAFF. The CDR3 bases are TGTGCCAGCAGTTTAGGGCGAACTGAAGCTTTCTTT.

V and J are TRBV30 and TRBJ2-1; D not certain. This CDR3 is built from 11 residues. V shed 0 bases and J shed 6 bases, with 3 bases lying between them. Germline CDR1 and CDR2: GTSNPN and SVGIG (reference sequence). The CDR3 loop is CAWSVLNEQFF. In DNA, the CDR3 is TGTGCCTGGAGTGTTCTCAATGAGCAGTTCTTC.

This rearrangement joins TRBV30 to TRBJ2-7, with 12 positions matching TRBD2. This CDR3 comprises 15 residues. Looked up from germline, CDR1 is GTSNPN and CDR2 is SVGIG (reference sequence). J gave up 3 bases and V 3 bases, and 6 bases lay outside the gene matches. CDR3 protein: CAWSGRLAGVYEQYF. The CDR3 nucleotides read TGTGCCTGGAGCGGGAGACTAGCGGGAGTCTACGAGCAGTACTTC.

CDR3 coding DNA: TGTGCCAGCAGCCCCCTGGGCGGCAGCTCCTACGAGCAGTACTTC. Its protein is CASSPLGGSSYEQYF. This rearrangement joins TRBV3-1 (or the pseudogene TRBV3-2) to TRBJ2-7; no firm D call. The CDR3 has 15 amino acids. Germline lookup yields CDR1 LGHDT and CDR2 YNNKEL (reference sequence). Trimming cost V 4 bases and J 0 bases, with 13 bases left between them.

The chain links TRBV6-2 or TRBV6-3 to TRBJ2-1; TRBD2 agrees at 12 bases. Per the germline V gene, CDR1 is MNHEY and CDR2 is SVGEGT. With 4 bases clipped from V and 3 bases from J, the junction kept 1 base outside the gene matches. The CDR3 runs to 15 residues. The CDR3 nucleotides read TGTGCCAGCAGTTCTAGCGGGGGGGACTACAATGAGCAGTTCTTC. Translation gives CASSSSGGDYNEQFF.

The chain couples TRBV7-9 to TRBJ2-7; D not resolved. The CDR3 length is 12 residues. Trimming removed 3 bases at V and 4 bases at J, with 7 bases between. Looked up from germline, CDR1 is SEHNR and CDR2 is FQNEAQ (reference sequence). DNA for the CDR3: TGTGCCAGCAGCTTTACCGGGTACGAGCAGTACTTC. Encoded protein: CASSFTGYEQYF.